This entry features one TCR beta chain sequence. This entry comes from a study of T cell changes during pregnancy in multiple sclerosis. The data were produced by immunoSEQ multiplex PCR, yet TCRdb's version contains in-frame clones alone and is incomplete. Of roughly 60,000 clones in the sample, roughly 90% are singletons; the top ten hold roughly 1.4%. In germline, CDR1 is LNHDA, CDR2 SQIVND (reference sequence). V trimming: 6 bases; J trimming: 2 bases; junction bases outside the gene matches: 8. The CDR3 is 15 residues long. The genes are TRBV19 and TRBJ1-2; 8 bases are a match to TRBD1. This sequence originates from a female donor with multiple sclerosis, enrolled in a pregnancy study. The specimen comprised peripheral blood, sampled in the second trimester of pregnancy. CDR3 nucleotides: TGTGCCAGTAGAAACGGGACAGGAGGAAACTATGGCTACACCTTC. Its translation: CASRNGTGGNYGYTF.